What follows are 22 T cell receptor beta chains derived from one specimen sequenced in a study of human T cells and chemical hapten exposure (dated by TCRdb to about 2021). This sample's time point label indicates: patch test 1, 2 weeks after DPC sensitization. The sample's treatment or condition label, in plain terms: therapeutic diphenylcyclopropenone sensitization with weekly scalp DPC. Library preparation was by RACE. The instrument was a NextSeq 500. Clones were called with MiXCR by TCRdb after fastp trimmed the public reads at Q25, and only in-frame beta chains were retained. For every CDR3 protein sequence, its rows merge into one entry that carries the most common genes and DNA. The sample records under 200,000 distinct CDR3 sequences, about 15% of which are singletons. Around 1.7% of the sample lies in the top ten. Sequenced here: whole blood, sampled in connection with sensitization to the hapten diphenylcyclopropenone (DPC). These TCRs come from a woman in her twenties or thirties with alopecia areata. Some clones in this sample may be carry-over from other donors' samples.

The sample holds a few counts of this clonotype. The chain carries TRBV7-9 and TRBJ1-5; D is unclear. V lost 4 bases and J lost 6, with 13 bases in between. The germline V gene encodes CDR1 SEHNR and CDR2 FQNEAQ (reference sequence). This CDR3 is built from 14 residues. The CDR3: CASSSGISGQPQHF. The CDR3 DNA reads TGTGCCAGCAGCTCGGGGATCTCCGGTCAGCCCCAGCATTTT.

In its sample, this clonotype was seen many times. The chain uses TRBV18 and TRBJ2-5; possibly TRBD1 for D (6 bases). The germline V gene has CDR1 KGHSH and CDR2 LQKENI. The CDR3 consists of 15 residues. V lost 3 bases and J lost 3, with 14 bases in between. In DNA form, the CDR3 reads TGTGCCAGCTCACCGTTCTTGGACAGTGAAGAGACCCAGTACTTC. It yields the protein CASSPFLDSEETQYF.

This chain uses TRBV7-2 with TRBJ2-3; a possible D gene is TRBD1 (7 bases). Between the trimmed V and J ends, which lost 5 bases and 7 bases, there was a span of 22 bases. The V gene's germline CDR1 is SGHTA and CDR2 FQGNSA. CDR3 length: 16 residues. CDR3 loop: CASSPARGASANTQYF. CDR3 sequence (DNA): TGTGCCAGCAGCCCGGCCAGGGGGGCTAGCGCAAATACGCAGTATTTT.

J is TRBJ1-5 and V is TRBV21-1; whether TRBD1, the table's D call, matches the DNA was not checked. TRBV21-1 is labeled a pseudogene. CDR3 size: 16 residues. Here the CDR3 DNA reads TGTGCCAGCAGCAAAGTGGGGGGCACGGACAATCAGCCCCAGCATTTT. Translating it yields CASSKVGGTDNQPQHF.

CDR3 bases: TGCAGTGCTAGAGCAGCCACTAGCACAGATACGCAGTATTTT. This translates into CSARAATSTDTQYF. The gene calls are TRBV20-1 and TRBJ2-3; unclear D gene. The germline V and J ends were trimmed by 1 base and 0 bases, with 8 bases remaining between them. The CDR3 contains 14 residues. Germline CDR1 DFQATT, CDR2 SNEGSKA (reference sequence).

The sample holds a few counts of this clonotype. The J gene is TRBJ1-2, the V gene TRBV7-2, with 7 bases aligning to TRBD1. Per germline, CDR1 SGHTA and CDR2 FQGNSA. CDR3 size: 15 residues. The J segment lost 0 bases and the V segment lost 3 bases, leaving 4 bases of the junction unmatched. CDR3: CASSFQQGTNYGYTF. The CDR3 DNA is TGTGCCAGCAGCTTCCAACAGGGGACTAACTATGGCTACACCTTC.

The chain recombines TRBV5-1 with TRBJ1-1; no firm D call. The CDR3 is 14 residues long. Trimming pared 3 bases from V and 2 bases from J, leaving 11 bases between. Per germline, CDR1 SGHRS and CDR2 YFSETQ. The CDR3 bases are TGCGCCAGCAGCTCCGGCAGCTATAACACTGAAGCTTTCTTT. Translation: CASSSGSYNTEAFF.

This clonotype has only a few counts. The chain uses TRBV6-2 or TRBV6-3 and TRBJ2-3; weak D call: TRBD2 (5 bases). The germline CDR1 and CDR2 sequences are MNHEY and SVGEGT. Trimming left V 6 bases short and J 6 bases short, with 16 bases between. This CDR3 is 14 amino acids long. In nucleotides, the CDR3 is TGTGCCAGCAGCCCCGGGGTAGGGTTTGATACGCAGTATTTT. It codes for CASSPGVGFDTQYF.

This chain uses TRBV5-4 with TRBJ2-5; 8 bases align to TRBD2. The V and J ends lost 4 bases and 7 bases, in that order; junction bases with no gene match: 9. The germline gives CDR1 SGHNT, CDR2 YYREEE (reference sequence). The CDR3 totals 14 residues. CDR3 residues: CASSAPGLETTQYF. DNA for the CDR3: TGTGCCAGCAGCGCACCGGGACTAGAGACGACCCAGTACTTC.

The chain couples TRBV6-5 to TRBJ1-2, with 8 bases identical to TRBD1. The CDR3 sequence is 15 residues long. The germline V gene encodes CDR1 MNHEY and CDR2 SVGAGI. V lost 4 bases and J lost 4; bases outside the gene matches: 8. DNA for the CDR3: TGTGCCAGCAGTTCCCCTGACAGGGGATTCTATGGCTACACCTTC. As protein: CASSSPDRGFYGYTF.

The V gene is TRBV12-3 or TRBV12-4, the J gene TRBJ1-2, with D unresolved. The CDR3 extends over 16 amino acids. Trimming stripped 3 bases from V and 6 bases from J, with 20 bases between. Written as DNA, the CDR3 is TGTGCCAGCAGTTTCGGTGCGGTTGGAAGGCGAGATGGCTACACCTTC. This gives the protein CASSFGAVGRRDGYTF.

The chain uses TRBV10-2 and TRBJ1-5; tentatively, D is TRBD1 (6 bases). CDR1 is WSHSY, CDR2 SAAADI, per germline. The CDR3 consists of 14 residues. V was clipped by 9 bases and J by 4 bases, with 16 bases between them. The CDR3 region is CASGGRDTNQPQHF. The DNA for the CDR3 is TGCGCCAGTGGGGGACGGGACACAAATCAGCCCCAGCATTTT.

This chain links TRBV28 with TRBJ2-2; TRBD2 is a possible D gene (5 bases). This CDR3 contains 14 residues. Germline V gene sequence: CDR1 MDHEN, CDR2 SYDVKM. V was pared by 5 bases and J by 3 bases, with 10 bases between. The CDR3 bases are TGTGCCAGCAGTACCGCTAGCTACACCGGGGAGCTGTTTTTT. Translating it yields CASSTASYTGELFF.

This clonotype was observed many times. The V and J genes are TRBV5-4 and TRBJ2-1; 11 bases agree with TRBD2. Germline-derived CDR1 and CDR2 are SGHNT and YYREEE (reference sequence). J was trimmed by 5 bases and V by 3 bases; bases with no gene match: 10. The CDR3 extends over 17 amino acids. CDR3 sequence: CASSWGPGTSGNNEQFF. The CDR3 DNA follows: TGTGCCAGCAGCTGGGGCCCCGGGACTAGCGGAAACAATGAGCAGTTCTTC.

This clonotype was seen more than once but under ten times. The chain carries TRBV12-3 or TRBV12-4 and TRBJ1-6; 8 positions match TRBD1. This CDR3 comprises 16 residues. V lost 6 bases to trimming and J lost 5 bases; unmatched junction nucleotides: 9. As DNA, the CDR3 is TGTGCCAGCAGGCCCCAGGGGGCCCTAAATAATTCACCCCTCCACTTT. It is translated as CASRPQGALNNSPLHF.

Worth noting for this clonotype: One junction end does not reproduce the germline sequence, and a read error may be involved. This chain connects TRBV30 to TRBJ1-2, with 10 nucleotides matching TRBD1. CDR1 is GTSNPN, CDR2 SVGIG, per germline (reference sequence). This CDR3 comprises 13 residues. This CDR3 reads CAWSGAGDRGPLF. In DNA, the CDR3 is TGTGCCTGGAGCGGCGCTGGGGACAGGGGACCCCTCTTC.

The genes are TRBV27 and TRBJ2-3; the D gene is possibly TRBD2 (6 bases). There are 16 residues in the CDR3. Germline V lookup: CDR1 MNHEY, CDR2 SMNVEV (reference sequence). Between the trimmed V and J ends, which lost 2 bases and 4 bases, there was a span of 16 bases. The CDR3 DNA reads TGTGCCAGCAGTTTAAGTGGGGGGAGTATTGCAGATACGCAGTATTTT. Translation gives CASSLSGGSIADTQYF.

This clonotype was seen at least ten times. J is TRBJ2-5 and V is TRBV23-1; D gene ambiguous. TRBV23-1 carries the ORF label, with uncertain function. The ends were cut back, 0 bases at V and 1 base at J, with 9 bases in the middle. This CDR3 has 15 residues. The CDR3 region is CASSQSDPGQETQYF. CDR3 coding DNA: TGCGCCAGCAGTCAATCGGATCCCGGCCAAGAGACCCAGTACTTC.

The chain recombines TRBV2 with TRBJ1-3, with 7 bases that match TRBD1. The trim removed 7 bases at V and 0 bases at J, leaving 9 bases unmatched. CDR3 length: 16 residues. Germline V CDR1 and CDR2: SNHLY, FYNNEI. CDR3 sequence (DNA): TGTGCCAGCAAGAGGGACAGAAAATCCTCTGGAAACACCATATATTTT. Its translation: CASKRDRKSSGNTIYF.

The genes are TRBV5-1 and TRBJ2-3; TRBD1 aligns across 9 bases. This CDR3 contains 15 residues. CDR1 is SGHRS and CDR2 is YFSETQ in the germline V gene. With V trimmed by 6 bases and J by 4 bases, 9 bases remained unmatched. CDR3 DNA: TGCGCCAGCAAGCTAGGCGGGACAGGGTCAGATACGCAGTATTTT. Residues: CASKLGGTGSDTQYF.

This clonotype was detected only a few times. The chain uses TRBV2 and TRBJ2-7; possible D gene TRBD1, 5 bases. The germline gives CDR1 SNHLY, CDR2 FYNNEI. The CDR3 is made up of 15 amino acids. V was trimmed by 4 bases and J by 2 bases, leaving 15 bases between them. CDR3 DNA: TGTGCCAGCAGTGTTACAGGAAGTACCCCCTACGAGCAGTACTTC. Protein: CASSVTGSTPYEQYF.

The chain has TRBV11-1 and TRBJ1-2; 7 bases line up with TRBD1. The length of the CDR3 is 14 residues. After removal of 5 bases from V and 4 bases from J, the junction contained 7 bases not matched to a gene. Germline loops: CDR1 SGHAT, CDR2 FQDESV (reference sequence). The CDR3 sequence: CASSRPGQTYGYTF. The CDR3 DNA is TGTGCCAGCAGCCGACCGGGACAGACCTATGGCTACACCTTC.